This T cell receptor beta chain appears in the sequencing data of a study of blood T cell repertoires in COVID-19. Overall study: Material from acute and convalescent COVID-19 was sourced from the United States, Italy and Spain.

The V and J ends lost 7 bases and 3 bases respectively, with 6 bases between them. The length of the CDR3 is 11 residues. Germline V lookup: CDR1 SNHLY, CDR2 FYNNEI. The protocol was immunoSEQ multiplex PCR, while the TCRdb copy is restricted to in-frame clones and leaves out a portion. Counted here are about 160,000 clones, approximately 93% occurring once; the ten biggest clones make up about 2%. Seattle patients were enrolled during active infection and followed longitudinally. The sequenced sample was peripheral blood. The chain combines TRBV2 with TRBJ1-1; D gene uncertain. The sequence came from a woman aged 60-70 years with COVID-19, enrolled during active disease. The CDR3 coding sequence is TGTGCCAGCACAAATCACACTGAAGCTTTCTTT. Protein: CASTNHTEAFF.